This TCR beta chain was recorded in a study of OX40 agonist ivuxolimab in advanced cancers. Profiled with immunoSEQ multiplex PCR; TCRdb holds only in-frame clones, not every one. The table has tens of thousands of clones, approximately 86% seen once. With 4 bases clipped from V and 0 bases from J, the junction kept 5 bases outside the gene matches. The CDR3 length is 16 residues. Germline lookup yields CDR1 SGHDN and CDR2 FVKESK. The material sequenced was CD4+ or CD8+ T cells sorted from blood, taken in a trial of the OX40 agonist ivuxolimab. J is TRBJ2-1 and V is TRBV14; 8 nucleotides agree with TRBD2. The origin of this receptor is an adult with an advanced solid tumor such as melanoma, head and neck, liver or kidney cancer. CDR3 region: CASSRYSGNSYNEQFF. CDR3 DNA sequence: TGTGCCAGCAGCCGATATAGCGGGAACTCCTACAATGAGCAGTTCTTC.